This TCR beta chain was identified during a study of blood T cell repertoires in COVID-19. Turning to the study itself: The United States, Italy and Spain provided the acute and convalescent COVID-19 samples. Sources were T cells, B-cell-depleted T cells, or PBMCs; the material itself was cDNA or gDNA.

In the original processing: From reference gene primer amplification, estimates of nucleated cell counts were derived. This table comes from immunoSEQ multiplex PCR, and its TCRdb copy is limited to in-frame clones, with some not included. Clone size and the V and J calls come from that table; the DNA yielded D and trimming. The repertoire holds over 9,500 clones, with roughly nine tenths as singletons. This CDR3 region has 14 residues. Germline V lookup: CDR1 SGHAT, CDR2 FQDESV (reference sequence). The V and J ends lost 5 bases and 7 bases, in that order; junction bases with no gene match: 10. This chain joins TRBV11-1 and TRBJ2-7; 8 bases are a match to TRBD1. Material for sequencing was peripheral blood. The TCR sequence derives from a woman aged 55 to 70 with active COVID-19. The CDR3 DNA sequence: TGTGCCAGCAGCCCATTCCAGGGGGCGGGGGAGCAGTACGTC. This encodes CASSPFQGAGEQYV.